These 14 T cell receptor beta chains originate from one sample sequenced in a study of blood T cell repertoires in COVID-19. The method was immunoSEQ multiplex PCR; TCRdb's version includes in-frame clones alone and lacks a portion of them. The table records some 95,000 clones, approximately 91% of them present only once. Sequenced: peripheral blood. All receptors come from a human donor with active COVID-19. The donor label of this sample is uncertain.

The CDR3 region is CASSYRPSGGETQYF. CDR3 DNA sequence: TGTGCCAGCAGTTACAGGCCTAGCGGGGGTGAGACCCAGTACTTC. J is TRBJ2-5 and V is TRBV6-8, with TRBD2 matching over 10 bases. The CDR3 is made up of 15 amino acids. V was pared by 2 bases and J by 5 bases, with 5 bases of the junction left unmatched. Germline values: CDR1 MNHGY, CDR2 SAAAGT.

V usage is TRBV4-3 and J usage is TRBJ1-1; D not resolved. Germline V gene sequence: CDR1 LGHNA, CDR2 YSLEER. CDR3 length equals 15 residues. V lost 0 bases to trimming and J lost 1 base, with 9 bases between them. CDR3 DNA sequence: TGCGCCAGCAGCCAAGATCTCGGCGGGAACACTGAAGCTTTCTTT. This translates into CASSQDLGGNTEAFF.

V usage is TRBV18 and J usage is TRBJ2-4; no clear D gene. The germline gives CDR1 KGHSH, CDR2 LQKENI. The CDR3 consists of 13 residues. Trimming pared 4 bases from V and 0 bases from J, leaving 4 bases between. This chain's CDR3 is CASSLLAKNIQYF. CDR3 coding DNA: TGTGCCAGCTCACTCTTAGCCAAAAACATTCAGTACTTC.

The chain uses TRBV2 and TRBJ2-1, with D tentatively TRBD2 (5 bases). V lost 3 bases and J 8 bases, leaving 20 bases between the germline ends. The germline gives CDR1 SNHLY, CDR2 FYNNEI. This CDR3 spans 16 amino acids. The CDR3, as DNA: TGTGCCAGCAGTGATACGGCACTAGTAGATCCCGATGAGCAGTTCTTC. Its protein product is CASSDTALVDPDEQFF.

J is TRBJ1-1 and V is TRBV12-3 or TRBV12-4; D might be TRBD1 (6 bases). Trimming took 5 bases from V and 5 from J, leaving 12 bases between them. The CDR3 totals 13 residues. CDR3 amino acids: CASSEGGWTEAFF. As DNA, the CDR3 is TGTGCCAGCAGTGAGGGGGGGTGGACTGAAGCTTTCTTT.

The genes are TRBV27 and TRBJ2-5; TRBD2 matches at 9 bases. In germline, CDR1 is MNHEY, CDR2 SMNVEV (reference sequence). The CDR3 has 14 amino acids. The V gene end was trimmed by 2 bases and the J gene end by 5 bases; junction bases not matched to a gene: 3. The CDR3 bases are TGTGCCAGCAGTTTAGTAGCGGGGGTGGAGACCCAGTACTTC. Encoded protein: CASSLVAGVETQYF.

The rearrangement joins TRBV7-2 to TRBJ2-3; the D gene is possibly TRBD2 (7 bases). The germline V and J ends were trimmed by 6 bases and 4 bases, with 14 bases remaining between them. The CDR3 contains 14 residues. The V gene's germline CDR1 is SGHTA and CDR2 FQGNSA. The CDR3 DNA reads TGTGCCAGCAGGCCTGGGGGGGCCCCAGATACGCAGTATTTT. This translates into CASRPGGAPDTQYF.

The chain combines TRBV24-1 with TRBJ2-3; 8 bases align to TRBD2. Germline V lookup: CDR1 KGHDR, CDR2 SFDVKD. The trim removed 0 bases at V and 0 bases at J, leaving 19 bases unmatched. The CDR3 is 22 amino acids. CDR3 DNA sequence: TGTGCCACCAGTGATTTGCAAATCGAGGCTAGCGGGTCGGACTATAGCACAGATACGCAGTATTTT. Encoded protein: CATSDLQIEASGSDYSTDTQYF.

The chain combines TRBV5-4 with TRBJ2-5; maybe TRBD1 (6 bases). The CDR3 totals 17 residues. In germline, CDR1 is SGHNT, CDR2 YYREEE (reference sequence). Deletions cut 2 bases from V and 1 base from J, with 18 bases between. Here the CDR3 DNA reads TGTGCCAGCAGCTTTTTCACCCGGGACACTTTCCAAGAGACCCAGTACTTC. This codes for CASSFFTRDTFQETQYF.

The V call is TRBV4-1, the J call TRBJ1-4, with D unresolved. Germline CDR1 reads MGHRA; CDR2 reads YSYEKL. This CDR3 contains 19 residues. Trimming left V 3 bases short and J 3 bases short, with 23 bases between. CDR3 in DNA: TGCGCCAGCAGCCAGACGGGCGTCGGGATTTGGCGAGCTAATGAAAAACTGTTTTTT. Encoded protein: CASSQTGVGIWRANEKLFF.

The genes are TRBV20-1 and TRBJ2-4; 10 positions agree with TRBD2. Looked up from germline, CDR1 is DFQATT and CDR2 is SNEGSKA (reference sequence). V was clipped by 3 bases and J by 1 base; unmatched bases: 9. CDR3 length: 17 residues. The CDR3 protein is CSASLTSGAPAKNIQYF. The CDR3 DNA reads TGCAGTGCTAGTCTCACTAGCGGGGCCCCCGCCAAAAACATTCAGTACTTC.

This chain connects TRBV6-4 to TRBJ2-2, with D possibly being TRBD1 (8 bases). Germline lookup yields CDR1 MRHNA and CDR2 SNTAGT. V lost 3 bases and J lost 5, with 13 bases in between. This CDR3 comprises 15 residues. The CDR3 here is CASSETGEGTGELFF. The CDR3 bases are TGTGCCAGCAGTGAGACAGGGGAGGGGACCGGGGAGCTGTTTTTT.

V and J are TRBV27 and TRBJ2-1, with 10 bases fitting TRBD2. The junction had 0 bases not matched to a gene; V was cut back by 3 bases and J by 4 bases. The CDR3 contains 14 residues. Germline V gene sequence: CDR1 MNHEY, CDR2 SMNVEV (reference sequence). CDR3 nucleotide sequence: TGTGCCAGCAGTTTGACTAGCGGGTACAATGAGCAGTTCTTC. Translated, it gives CASSLTSGYNEQFF.

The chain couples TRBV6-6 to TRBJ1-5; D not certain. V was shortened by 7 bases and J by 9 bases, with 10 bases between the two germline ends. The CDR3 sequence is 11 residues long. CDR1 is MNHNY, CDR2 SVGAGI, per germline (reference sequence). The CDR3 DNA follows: TGTGCCAGCACCTCACGGGGGCCCCAGCATTTT. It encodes CASTSRGPQHF.